The source of this T cell receptor (beta chain) is a study of PD-1 blockade in classical Hodgkin lymphoma (dated by TCRdb to the early 2020s). Turning to the overall study: Nivolumab dosing was 3 mg/kg intravenously every 2 weeks, continuing until either disease progression or unacceptable toxicity. The study used CyTOF and TCR beta sequencing to define a peripheral blood immune signature of response to PD-1 blockade in classical Hodgkin lymphoma. On the study overall, not on this receptor specifically: Baseline TCR diversity was reported to be lower in newly diagnosed patients than in healthy donors and to be lower still in relapsed/refractory patients. Lower diversity was seen in patients whose nivolumab began less than 1 year after ASCT, and these patients were left out of later analyses so that immune reconstitution would not confound the results. The study was restricted to a single clinical trial cohort, and the causes of repertoire differences, possibly disease activity or prior therapy, were left undefined. A significant rise by C4D1 was seen in CD4+ but not CD8+ TCR diversity (p=0.0027 vs p=0.16), with the rise being most apparent in complete responders (p=0.02). Among trial patients, those achieving complete response had baseline diversity similar to that of newly diagnosed patients, while diversity was significantly lower in partial responders and progressors.

The time point label corresponds to: cycle 1 day 1 (C1D1), immediately before nivolumab initiation. All trial patients had relapsed after autologous stem cell transplantation, with cohorts A, B and C differing in prior brentuximab vedotin exposure. The trial cohort included 56 patients with relapsed/refractory classical Hodgkin lymphoma, and each patient had a best overall response of complete response, partial response or progressive disease. Single-agent nivolumab was administered to trial patients in the multi-cohort phase II CheckMate 205 trial. Best overall response was determined by an independent review committee according to the 2007 International Working Group response criteria. Trial PBMCs were obtained immediately prior to nivolumab initiation (C1D1) and on therapy at cycle 2 day 1 and cycle 4 day 1. Peripheral blood was collected in 8 mL Vacutainer Cell Preparation Tubes, from which PBMCs were isolated by centrifugation and then cryopreserved.

The Qiagen DNeasy kit was used to extract genomic DNA both from unsorted PBMCs and from the negatively selected CD4+ and CD8+ fractions. TCR beta CDR3 regions were amplified by immunoSEQ multiplex PCR using primers annealing to V and J segments. A synthetic immune receptor repertoire was used to minimize amplification bias, and remaining bias was computationally removed after sequencing. Processing in the source paper ran as follows. Repertoire diversity was quantified as the Shannon entropy index using custom Python scripts. Unsorted, CD4+ and CD8+ repertoires were analyzed separately, except in combined analyses where CD4+ and CD8+ sequences were merged in silico. Clonal expansion was defined as at least a 2-fold frequency increase after treatment relative to C1D1, with a pseudocount of 0.5 for undetected baseline clones. Singleton clones were defined as clones with 0 or 1 copy at C1D1, and non-singleton clones were defined as clones with 2 or more copies. Clones expanded in unsorted samples were assigned a CD4+, CD8+ or unknown annotation through matching of protein sequences in sorted samples from the same patient. Diversity changes from C1D1 to C4D1 were tested in paired samples using Wilcoxon tests. Not all clones reach the TCRdb copy of this immuneACCESS table, which keeps in-frame sequences only. Checked studies attribute under half of the gap to unresolved V genes and leave the rest unexplained. The V and J calls and clone size come from that table; D and trimming were worked out from the DNA. In this sample the table shows fewer than 100,000 clones, roughly 89% of which occur a single time. Around 20% of the sample rests with the top ten.

Counted from cysteine to phenylalanine, this CDR3 has 16 amino acids. Solely the CDR3 DNA is kept, with 48 bases framed from the first base. From a lookup of the germline V gene (reference sequence), CDR1 and CDR2 are LNHDA and SQIVND. The trim is 5 bases for V and 0 bases for J, with a gap of 14 bases between the germline ends. On this clone: No cognate antigen has been identified for it. There are no base qualities to consult, and no much larger clone falls within one base.

The clonotype comes from a human donor with classical Hodgkin lymphoma. The sequence links TRBV19 to TRBJ1-5; tentative D gene TRBD1, with 5 bases matching. The sample consisted of peripheral blood mononuclear cells (PBMCs), taken at baseline. DNA sequence: TGTGCCAGTAGTTCCCAGGGAATCTATAGCAATCAGCCCCAGCATTTT. This gives the protein CASSSQGIYSNQPQHF. Beyond the CDR3, the reference TRBV19 and TRBJ1-5 genes provide the residues; the full variable domain reads: DGGITQSPKYLFRKEGQNVTLSCEQNLNHDAMYWYRQDPGQGLRLIYYSQIVNDFQKGDIAEGYSVSREKKESFPLTVTSAQKNPTAFYLCASSSQGIYSNQPQHFGDGTRLSIL.